These 24 T cell receptor beta chains were sequenced from one sample in a study of blood T cell repertoires in COVID-19. Here immunoSEQ multiplex PCR was the method, and the copy in TCRdb shows in-frame clones only, minus some. The sample carries fewer than 350,000 clones, around 85% recorded once. Sample: peripheral blood. All receptors derive from a woman in her 30s with COVID-19, enrolled during active disease.

The chain joins TRBV6-5 to TRBJ2-4; 8 positions match TRBD2. The CDR3 loop spans 14 amino acids. Per the germline V gene, CDR1 is MNHEY and CDR2 is SVGAGI. Unmatched junction bases numbered 8, after V lost 6 bases and J lost 7 bases. The CDR3 sequence: CASRDSLAVNIQYF. The CDR3 nucleotides are TGTGCCAGCAGAGATTCACTAGCGGTTAACATTCAGTACTTC.

V and J are TRBV6-5 and TRBJ2-5; 7 positions match TRBD2. J gave up 7 bases and V 6 bases, and 11 bases lay outside the gene matches. The germline V gene has CDR1 MNHEY and CDR2 SVGAGI. This CDR3 spans 14 amino acids. The CDR3 DNA sequence: TGTGCCAGCAGCCCCGGGACTACGGGAGGGACCCAGTACTTC. Its translation is CASSPGTTGGTQYF.

The genes are TRBV7-9 and TRBJ2-3, with 11 bases lining up with TRBD2. Trimming at V came to 3 bases and at J to 3 bases, leaving 8 bases not matched to a gene. Germline values: CDR1 SEHNR, CDR2 FQNEAQ (reference sequence). The CDR3 totals 17 residues. The CDR3: CASSFGSGGARTDTQYF. The CDR3, as DNA: TGTGCCAGCAGCTTCGGTAGCGGGGGGGCCCGGACAGATACGCAGTATTTT. The full variable domain, with the rest looked up from reference TRBV7-9 and TRBJ2-3, is DTGVSQNPRHKITKRGQNVTFRCDPISEHNRLYWYRQTLGQGPEFLTYFQNEAQLEKSRLLSDRFSAERPKGSFSTLEIQRTEQGDSAMYLCASSFGSGGARTDTQYFGPGTRLTVL.

V and J are TRBV5-6 and TRBJ2-1; 10 bases are a match to TRBD2. Germline assignment: CDR1 SGHDT and CDR2 YYEEEE. The trim removed 3 bases at V and 4 bases at J, leaving 10 bases unmatched. This CDR3 has 17 amino acids. The CDR3 sequence is CASSSTSGPTIYNEQFF. The CDR3 DNA is TGTGCCAGCAGCTCGACTAGCGGGCCAACGATATACAATGAGCAGTTCTTC.

This chain connects TRBV21-1 to TRBJ2-7; the table's TRBD1 call for D was not verified on the DNA. TRBV21-1 is a recognized pseudogene. The CDR3 runs 16 residues. CDR3 DNA: TGTGCCAGCAGCAAAGAGGTCAGGCGATTCTCCTACGAGCAGTACTTC. It translates to CASSKEVRRFSYEQYF.

V usage is TRBV9 and J usage is TRBJ2-5; 7 bases are shared with TRBD1. V gave up 3 bases and J gave up 2 bases; unmatched junction bases: 4. Germline values: CDR1 SGDLS, CDR2 YYNGEE. The CDR3 is 14 residues long. The CDR3 bases are TGTGCCAGCAGCGGGGGGACAGCTCAAGAGACCCAGTACTTC. It yields the protein CASSGGTAQETQYF.

This rearrangement joins TRBV29-1 to TRBJ2-7, with 8 bases aligning to TRBD2. CDR3 length: 14 amino acids. The germline V gene encodes CDR1 SQVTM and CDR2 ANQGSEA. With V trimmed by 7 bases and J by 6 bases, 14 bases remained unmatched. The CDR3 nucleotides are TGCAGCGCCCGTGTTAGCGGGGAGGGAGGCGAGCAGTACTTC. As protein: CSARVSGEGGEQYF.

The V call is TRBV4-1, the J call TRBJ1-6; TRBD1 aligns across 8 bases. J was trimmed by 7 bases and V by 1 base; bases with no gene match: 3. Looked up from germline, CDR1 is MGHRA and CDR2 is YSYEKL. This CDR3 region has 15 residues. CDR3 in amino acids: CASSQVRDRNSPLHF. CDR3 nucleotide sequence: TGCGCCAGCAGCCAAGTCCGGGACAGGAATTCACCCCTCCACTTT.

The chain carries TRBV6-5 and TRBJ2-5; 9 bases match TRBD2. The length of the CDR3 is 15 residues. Trimming took 7 bases from V and 4 from J; bases not matched to a gene: 10. Germline V gene data show CDR1 as MNHEY and CDR2 as SVGAGI. In nucleotides, the CDR3 is TGTGCCAGCATCAGAAGGGTGCGGGAGGGAGAGACCCAGTACTTC. Translated: CASIRRVREGETQYF.

The chain employs TRBV6-5 and TRBJ1-6; D not certain. V dropped 8 bases and J dropped 10 bases, with 12 bases sitting between them. This CDR3 region has 12 residues. The germline gives CDR1 MNHEY, CDR2 SVGAGI. The CDR3 loop is CASAGWASPLHF. Written as DNA, the CDR3 is TGTGCCAGCGCTGGTTGGGCCTCACCCCTCCACTTT.

The chain combines TRBV6-5 with TRBJ1-2, with 8 nucleotides matching TRBD1. The J segment lost 4 bases and the V segment lost 6 bases, leaving 4 bases of the junction unmatched. The CDR3 is 13 residues long. Germline CDR1 and CDR2: MNHEY and SVGAGI. CDR3 residues: CASRQGEGYGYTF. As DNA, the CDR3 is TGTGCCAGCAGACAGGGGGAAGGCTATGGCTACACCTTC.

The chain uses TRBV28 and TRBJ1-3; D not certain. Trimming removed 8 bases at V and 0 bases at J, with 11 bases between. The CDR3 extends over 14 amino acids. Germline V gives CDR1 MDHEN, CDR2 SYDVKM. CDR3 protein: CASFGENSGNTIYF. CDR3 DNA sequence: TGTGCCAGCTTTGGGGAGAACTCTGGAAACACCATATATTTT.

The chain recombines TRBV18 with TRBJ2-1; the D gene is possibly TRBD2 (6 bases). The CDR3 sequence is 14 residues long. Germline V gives CDR1 KGHSH, CDR2 LQKENI. Trimming took 1 base from V and 6 from J, leaving 10 bases between them. The CDR3 DNA sequence: TGTGCCAGCTCACCACAAACGGGACTCAATGAGCAGTTCTTC. It yields the protein CASSPQTGLNEQFF.

J is TRBJ1-4 and V is TRBV6-6; D ambiguous. The CDR3 is 12 residues long. Germline lookup yields CDR1 MNHNY and CDR2 SVGAGI (reference sequence). V shed 8 bases and J shed 8 bases, with 12 bases lying between them. CDR3 in amino acids: CASAPGREKLFF. In DNA, the CDR3 is TGTGCCAGCGCCCCGGGGAGGGAAAAACTGTTTTTT.

The chain recombines TRBV6-2 or TRBV6-3 with TRBJ2-1; D is possibly TRBD2 (5 bases). Deletions cut 6 bases from V and 5 bases from J, with 14 bases between. Germline V gene lookup returns CDR1 MNHEY and CDR2 SVGEGT. CDR3 length equals 14 residues. For the CDR3, the DNA is TGTGCCAGCAGCCATTTAACGAGGGACAATGAGCAGTTCTTC. This encodes CASSHLTRDNEQFF.

The V and J genes are TRBV18 and TRBJ2-7; D is possibly TRBD1 (5 bases). This CDR3 is 15 amino acids long. Germline V gene data show CDR1 as KGHSH and CDR2 as LQKENI. V lost 4 bases and J lost 3, with 16 bases in between. The CDR3 region is CASSQQETESYEQYF. Here the CDR3 DNA reads TGTGCCAGCTCACAACAGGAGACAGAGAGCTACGAGCAGTACTTC.

J is TRBJ1-6 and V is TRBV7-8; 7 bases line up with TRBD1. J was trimmed by 9 bases and V by 0 bases; bases with no gene match: 5. There are 15 residues in the CDR3. Germline values: CDR1 SGHVS, CDR2 FQNEAQ. CDR3 amino acids: CASSLAGRGFSPLHF. The CDR3 coding sequence is TGTGCCAGCAGCTTAGCGGGCAGGGGGTTTTCACCCCTCCACTTT.

The chain is built from TRBV29-1 and TRBJ2-3; 9 positions agree with TRBD1. Germline-derived CDR1 and CDR2 are SQVTM and ANQGSEA. The ends lost 4 bases at V and 0 bases at J; junction bases unmatched: 2. The CDR3 covers 14 residues. CDR3 in amino acids: CSVGQGGSTDTQYF. DNA of the CDR3: TGCAGCGTTGGACAGGGGGGAAGCACAGATACGCAGTATTTT.

The J gene is TRBJ1-1, the V gene TRBV11-2; D is possibly TRBD1 (5 bases). The V end was cut by 5 bases, the J end by 6 bases, with 16 bases between. CDR3 size: 14 residues. CDR1 is SGHAT, CDR2 FQNNGV, per germline. The CDR3 protein is CASSDPGDPPEAFF. The DNA of the CDR3 is TGTGCCAGCAGCGATCCGGGGGATCCCCCTGAAGCTTTCTTT. The whole variable domain, remainder taken from reference TRBV11-2 and TRBJ1-1, is EAGVAQSPRYKIIEKRQSVAFWCNPISGHATLYWYQQILGQGPKLLIQFQNNGVVDDSQLPKDRFSAERLKGVDSTLKIQPAKLEDSAVYLCASSDPGDPPEAFFGQGTRLTVV.

The genes are TRBV7-8 and TRBJ1-5, with TRBD1 matching over 7 bases. The CDR3 runs to 16 residues. CDR1 is SGHVS and CDR2 is FQNEAQ in the germline V gene. With V trimmed by 3 bases and J by 2 bases, 7 bases remained unmatched. CDR3 DNA sequence: TGTGCCAGCAGCTTCCACCGGGACAGTGGCAATCAGCCCCAGCATTTT. This translates into CASSFHRDSGNQPQHF.

The chain combines TRBV25-1 with TRBJ2-2; 7 bases are a match to TRBD1. The V segment lost 3 bases and the J segment 7 bases; nucleotides outside the gene matches: 8. The CDR3 loop spans 15 amino acids. The germline V gene encodes CDR1 MGHDK and CDR2 SYGVNS. The CDR3 bases are TGTGCCAGCAGTGACAGACAGGGAGTCGACGGGGAGCTGTTTTTT. It codes for CASSDRQGVDGELFF.

For the CDR3, the DNA is TGCAGCGTTGACGGTGGCAGGGGGAAACTTAGCACAGATACGCAGTATTTT. It encodes CSVDGGRGKLSTDTQYF. The gene calls are TRBV29-1 and TRBJ2-3, with 7 positions matching TRBD1. Germline CDR1 is SQVTM and CDR2 is ANQGSEA. Trimming at V came to 3 bases and at J to 0 bases, leaving 12 bases not matched to a gene. The CDR3 totals 17 residues.

DNA of the CDR3: TGTGCCACCAGTGATGACAGGGTAAGTAGCTATGGCTACACCTTC. It yields the protein CATSDDRVSSYGYTF. V and J are TRBV24-1 and TRBJ1-2; 7 nucleotides line up with TRBD1. Germline CDR1 KGHDR, CDR2 SFDVKD. Unmatched junction bases numbered 7, after V lost 3 bases and J lost 4 bases. The CDR3 contains 15 residues.

The chain joins TRBV6-5 to TRBJ1-5, with TRBD1 matching over 7 bases. CDR3 length equals 15 residues. V lost 7 bases to trimming and J lost 2 bases; unmatched junction nucleotides: 8. The germline CDR1 and CDR2 sequences are MNHEY and SVGAGI. CDR3 DNA sequence: TGTGCCAGCACGAACAGGGGCGAGGGCAATCAGCCCCAGCATTTT. Its translation is CASTNRGEGNQPQHF.